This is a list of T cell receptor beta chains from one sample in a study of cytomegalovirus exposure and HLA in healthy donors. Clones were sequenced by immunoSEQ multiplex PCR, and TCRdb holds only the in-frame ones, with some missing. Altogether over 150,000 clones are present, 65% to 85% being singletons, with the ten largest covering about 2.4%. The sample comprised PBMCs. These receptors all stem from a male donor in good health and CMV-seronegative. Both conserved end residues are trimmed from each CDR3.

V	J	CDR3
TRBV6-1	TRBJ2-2	ASSASGRAGTGELF
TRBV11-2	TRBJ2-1	ASSPGRASSYNEQF
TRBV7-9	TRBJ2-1	ASSLWRLAGGNEQF
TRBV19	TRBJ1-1	ASSIGQVLNTEAF
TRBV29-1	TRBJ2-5	SVEDGGTSGNQETQY
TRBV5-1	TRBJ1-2	ASSLGSGQPYGYT
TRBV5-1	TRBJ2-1	ASSLVTSGSHEQF
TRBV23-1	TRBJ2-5	ASSPPNGTGN
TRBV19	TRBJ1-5	ASSMAGGGQPQH
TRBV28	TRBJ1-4	ASSALQGTGEKLF
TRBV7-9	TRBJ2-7	ASSPWTGAYEQY
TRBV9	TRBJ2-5	ASSVGPGLKQETQY
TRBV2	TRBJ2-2	ASKNLAGASDTGELF
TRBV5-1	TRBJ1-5	ASSLGGQGGEPQH
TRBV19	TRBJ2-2	ASSRKTNRDPGELF
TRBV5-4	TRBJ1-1	ASSLSGRDTEAF
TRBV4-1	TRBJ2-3	ASSLAGQFTDTQY
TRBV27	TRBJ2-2	ASSFRVVRTGELF
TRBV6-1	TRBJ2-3	ASSGLAGEPTDTQY
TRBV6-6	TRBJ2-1	ASSYSTADNEQF
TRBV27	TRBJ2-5	ASSLSGTSGPRETQY
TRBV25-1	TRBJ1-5	ASAEPGISNQPQH
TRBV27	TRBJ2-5	ASSSRGRETQY
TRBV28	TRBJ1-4	ASSPGDTLGEKLF
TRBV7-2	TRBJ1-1	ASSLPRGMNTEAF